Presented here are 8 T cell receptor beta chains from one specimen sequenced in a study of siplizumab effects on memory and regulatory T cells. Assay used: immunoSEQ multiplex PCR; TCRdb lists only in-frame clones, some missing. Seen here are some 100,000 clones, roughly 97% observed once, and the top ten hold 0.03% to 0.035%. Sequenced: naive CD4+ T cells sorted from blood. Every receptor here comes from a human donor in good health.

The chain links TRBV13 to TRBJ2-3; D gene uncertain. V was shortened by 5 bases and J by 1 base, with 25 bases between the two germline ends. The CDR3 covers 19 residues. Germline values: CDR1 PRHDT, CDR2 FYEKMQ (reference sequence). CDR3 loop: CASSLPRSTIGLRTDTQYF. In DNA, the CDR3 is TGTGCCAGCAGCCTCCCCCGCAGCACTATCGGGTTACGCACAGATACGCAGTATTTT.

V usage is TRBV18 and J usage is TRBJ2-5; D possibly corresponds to TRBD2 (6 bases). Trimming shortened V by 8 bases and J by 5 bases, and 21 bases separated the two germline ends. The CDR3 is made up of 15 amino acids. Germline CDR1 KGHSH, CDR2 LQKENI. The CDR3 DNA sequence: TGTGCCAGCGCTATTTCGGGTGGAGGGACCGAGACCCAGTACTTC. Protein: CASAISGGGTETQYF. The full variable domain, completed using reference TRBV18 and TRBJ2-5, is NAGVMQNPRHLVRRRGQEARLRCSPMKGHSHVYWYRQLPEEGLKFMVYLQKENIIDESGMPKERFSAEFPKEGPSILRIQQVVRGDSAAYFCASAISGGGTETQYFGPGTRLLVL.

The rearrangement uses TRBV28 and TRBJ2-1; 8 nucleotides align to TRBD1. The length of the CDR3 is 16 residues. Germline CDR1 is MDHEN and CDR2 is SYDVKM. V was pared by 3 bases and J by 1 base, with 5 bases of the junction left unmatched. DNA for the CDR3: TGTGCCAGCAGTTTCGGTCAGGGGGCATCCTACAATGAGCAGTTCTTC. Encoded protein: CASSFGQGASYNEQFF.

The chain uses TRBV2 and TRBJ1-5, with no clear D. Per germline, CDR1 SNHLY and CDR2 FYNNEI. Trimming left V 3 bases short and J 2 bases short, with 11 bases between. The CDR3 covers 15 residues. The CDR3 sequence is CASSEGGSRNQPQHF. The CDR3 DNA follows: TGTGCCAGCAGTGAGGGTGGCTCGCGCAATCAGCCCCAGCATTTT.

The chain combines TRBV29-1 with TRBJ1-4; D remains ambiguous. The ends were cut back, 5 bases at V and 8 bases at J, with 15 bases in the middle. Germline CDR1 SQVTM, CDR2 ANQGSEA. This CDR3 has 13 amino acids. CDR3 coding DNA: TGCAGCGTTCGGCTCTACTCCGGCGAAAAACTGTTTTTT. Amino acid sequence: CSVRLYSGEKLFF.

CDR3 sequence reads: CASSSRMTRNNQPQHF. The CDR3 DNA follows: TGTGCCAGCAGTTCCCGCATGACCAGGAACAATCAGCCCCAGCATTTT. V gene TRBV27 combines with J gene TRBJ1-5; D gene unclear. Germline V gives CDR1 MNHEY, CDR2 SMNVEV (reference sequence). V lost 4 bases to trimming and J lost 3 bases, with 16 bases between them. The CDR3 sequence is 16 residues long.

The chain combines TRBV6-6 with TRBJ2-4, with unresolved D. From germline, CDR1 is MNHNY and CDR2 SVGAGI (reference sequence). V was shortened by 0 bases and J by 7 bases, with 1 base between the two germline ends. The CDR3 is 11 amino acids. This chain's CDR3 is CASSYSNIQYF. The CDR3, as DNA: TGTGCCAGCAGTTACTCGAACATTCAGTACTTC.

The rearrangement uses TRBV10-3 and TRBJ1-5; the D is unclear. V lost 2 bases and J 7 bases, leaving 9 bases between the germline ends. The length of the CDR3 is 13 residues. Germline V gene lookup returns CDR1 ENHRY and CDR2 SYGVKD. In DNA, the CDR3 is TGTGCCATCAGTGAGGGGGTCGGGCAGCCCCAGCATTTT. As protein: CAISEGVGQPQHF.